This entry is about one T cell receptor (beta chain). The antigen remains unidentified. Primers for the PCR totalled 60 Vbeta and 13 Jbeta. Using immunoSEQ multiplex PCR, the repertoire was profiled, and TCRdb retains in-frame clones only, with some absent. The sample comprises 150,000 to 200,000 clones, roughly 80% of which are singletons, and under 3% rests with the top ten. This sample is drawn from a study of cytomegalovirus exposure and HLA in healthy donors. V dropped 1 base and J dropped 0 bases, with 13 bases sitting between them. CDR3 length equals 17 residues. The germline V gene encodes CDR1 LNHDA and CDR2 SQIVND (reference sequence). Study results and caveats: Later analysis revealed greater clonal expansion in HLA-associated TCR beta chains than in equally common others. Later analysis identified several of the most significant clusters that appeared linked to common viral pathogens. Most likely, a cluster of highly shared sequence variants arose as a sequencing artifact.

Sequenced: PBMCs. This receptor was identified in a male donor in good health and CMV-seronegative. V gene TRBV19 combines with J gene TRBJ2-1; a possible D gene is TRBD1 (6 bases). This CDR3 reads CASSIAGTQSSYNEQFF. The CDR3 DNA is TGTGCCAGTAGTATAGCTGGGACACAGAGCTCCTACAATGAGCAGTTCTTC.